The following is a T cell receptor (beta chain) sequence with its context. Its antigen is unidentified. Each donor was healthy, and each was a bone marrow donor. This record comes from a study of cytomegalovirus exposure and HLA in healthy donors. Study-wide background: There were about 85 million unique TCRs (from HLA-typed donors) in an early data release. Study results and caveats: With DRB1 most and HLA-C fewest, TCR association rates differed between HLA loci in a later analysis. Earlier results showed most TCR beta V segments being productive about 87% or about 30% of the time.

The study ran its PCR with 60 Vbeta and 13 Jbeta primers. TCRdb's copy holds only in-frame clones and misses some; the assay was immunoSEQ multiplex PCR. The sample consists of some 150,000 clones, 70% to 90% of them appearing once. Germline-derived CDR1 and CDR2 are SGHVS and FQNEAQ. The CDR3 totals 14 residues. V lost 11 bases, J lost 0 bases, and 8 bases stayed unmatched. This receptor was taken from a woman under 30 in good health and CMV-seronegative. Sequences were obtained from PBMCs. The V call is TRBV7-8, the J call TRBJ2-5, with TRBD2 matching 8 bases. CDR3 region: CASTAGADQETQYF. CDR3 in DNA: TGTGCCTCCACAGCGGGGGCTGACCAAGAGACCCAGTACTTC. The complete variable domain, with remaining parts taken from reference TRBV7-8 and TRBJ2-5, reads GAGVSQSPRYKVAKRGQDVALRCDPISGHVSLFWYQQALGQGPEFLTYFQNEAQLDKSGLPSDRFFAERPEGSVSTLKIQRTQQEDSAVYLCASTAGADQETQYFGPGTRLLVL.